This T cell receptor beta chain was identified during a study of cytomegalovirus exposure and HLA in healthy donors. Study-level background: From approximately 170 million T cells, an earlier analysis saw around 120 million unique TCR beta sequences.

13 Jbeta primers and 60 Vbeta primers were used for the PCR. Data came from immunoSEQ multiplex PCR; TCRdb stores just in-frame clones and leaves some out. The table shows about 67,000 clones, with 70% to 85% occurring only once. Whole-study results and caveats: At a 0.05 false discovery rate, a later analysis found 16,951 TCR beta sequences to be associated with HLA alleles. TCR beta chains numbering more than 150 were designated cytomegalovirus-associated.

The germline CDR1 and CDR2 sequences are SGHRS and YFSETQ. Trimming removed 4 bases from V and 4 bases from J; junction bases left unmatched: 3. This CDR3 region has 14 residues. With respect to this clone: The antigen is not known.

The rearrangement links TRBV5-1 to TRBJ2-7; TRBD2 matches at 12 bases. Material: PBMCs. The TCR was taken from a man in his sixties in good health and CMV-seropositive. The CDR3 reads CASSTSGGTYEQYF. The CDR3 region has the DNA TGCGCCAGCAGCACTAGCGGGGGGACTTACGAGCAGTACTTC.